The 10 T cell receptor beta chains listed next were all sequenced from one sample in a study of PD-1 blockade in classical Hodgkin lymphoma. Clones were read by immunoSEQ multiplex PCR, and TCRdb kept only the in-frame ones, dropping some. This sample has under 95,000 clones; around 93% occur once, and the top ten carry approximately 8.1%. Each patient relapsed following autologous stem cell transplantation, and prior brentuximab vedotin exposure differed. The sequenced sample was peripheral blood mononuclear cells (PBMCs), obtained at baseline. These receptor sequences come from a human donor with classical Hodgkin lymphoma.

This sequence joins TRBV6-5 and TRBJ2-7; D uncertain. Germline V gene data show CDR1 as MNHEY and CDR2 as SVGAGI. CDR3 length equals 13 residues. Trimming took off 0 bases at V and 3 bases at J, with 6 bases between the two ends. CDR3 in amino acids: CASSYSAGYEQYF. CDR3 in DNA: TGTGCCAGCAGTTACTCGGCTGGCTACGAGCAGTACTTC.

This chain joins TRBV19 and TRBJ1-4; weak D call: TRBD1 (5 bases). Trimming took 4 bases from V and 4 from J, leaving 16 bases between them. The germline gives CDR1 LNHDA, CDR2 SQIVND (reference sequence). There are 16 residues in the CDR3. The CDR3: CASSTNVGLLNEKLFF. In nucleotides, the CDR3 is TGTGCCAGTAGTACTAATGTGGGACTACTTAATGAAAAACTGTTTTTT.

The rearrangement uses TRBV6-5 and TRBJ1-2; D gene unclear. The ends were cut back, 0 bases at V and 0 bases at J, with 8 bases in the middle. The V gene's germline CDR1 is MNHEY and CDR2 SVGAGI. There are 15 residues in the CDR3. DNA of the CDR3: TGTGCCAGCAGTTACTCGGCTATCGCTAACTATGGCTACACCTTC. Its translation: CASSYSAIANYGYTF.

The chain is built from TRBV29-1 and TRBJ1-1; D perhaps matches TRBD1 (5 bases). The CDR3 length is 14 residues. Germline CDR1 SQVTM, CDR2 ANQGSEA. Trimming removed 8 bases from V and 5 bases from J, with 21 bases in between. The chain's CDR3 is CSPPGGSWWTEAFF. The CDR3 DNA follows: TGCAGCCCTCCGGGGGGGTCTTGGTGGACTGAAGCTTTCTTT. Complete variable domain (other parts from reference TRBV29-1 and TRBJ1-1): SAVISQKPSRDICQRGTSLTIQCQVDSQVTMMFWYRQQPGQSLTLIATANQGSEATYESGFVIDKFPISRPNLTFSTLTVSNMSPEDSSIYLCSPPGGSWWTEAFFGQGTRLTVV.

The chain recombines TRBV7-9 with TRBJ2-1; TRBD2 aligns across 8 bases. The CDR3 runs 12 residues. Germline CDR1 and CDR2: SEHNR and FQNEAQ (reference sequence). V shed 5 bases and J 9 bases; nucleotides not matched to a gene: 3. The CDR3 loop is CASSRTSGEQFF. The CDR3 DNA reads TGTGCCAGCAGCCGAACTAGCGGTGAGCAGTTCTTC.

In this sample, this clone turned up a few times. The CDR3 bases are TGCGCCAGCAGCGGGACAGGCGGAAACACCATATATTTT. It is translated as CASSGTGGNTIYF. This rearrangement joins TRBV5-1 to TRBJ1-3, with 8 nucleotides matching TRBD1. CDR3 length equals 13 residues. The germline gives CDR1 SGHRS, CDR2 YFSETQ. V shed 4 bases, J shed 4 bases, and the junction held 1 base outside the gene matches.

The CDR3 nucleotides are TGTGCCAGCTCAGCCCGTTATATCAGCTCTGGGGCCAACGTCCTGACTTTC. Translated, it gives CASSARYISSGANVLTF. V and J are TRBV18 and TRBJ2-6, with D unresolved. This CDR3 has 17 amino acids. Trimming took 5 bases from V and 0 from J, leaving 14 bases between them. The germline gives CDR1 KGHSH, CDR2 LQKENI.

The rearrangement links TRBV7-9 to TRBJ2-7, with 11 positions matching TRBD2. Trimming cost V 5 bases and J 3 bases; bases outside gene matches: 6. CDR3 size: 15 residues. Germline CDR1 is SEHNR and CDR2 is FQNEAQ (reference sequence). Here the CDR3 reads CASSPTSGEDYEQYF. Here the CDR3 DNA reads TGTGCCAGCAGCCCGACTAGCGGGGAAGACTACGAGCAGTACTTC.

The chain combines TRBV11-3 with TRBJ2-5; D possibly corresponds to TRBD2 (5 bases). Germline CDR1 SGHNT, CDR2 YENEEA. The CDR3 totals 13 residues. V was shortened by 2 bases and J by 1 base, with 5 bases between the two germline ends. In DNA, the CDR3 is TGTGCCAGCAGCTTACGGGGCCAAGAGACCCAGTACTTC. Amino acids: CASSLRGQETQYF.

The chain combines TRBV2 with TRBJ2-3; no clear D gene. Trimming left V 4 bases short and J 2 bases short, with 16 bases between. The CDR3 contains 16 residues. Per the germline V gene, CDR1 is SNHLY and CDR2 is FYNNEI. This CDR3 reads CASSGTDWPHTDTQYF. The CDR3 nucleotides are TGTGCCAGCAGTGGAACCGATTGGCCACACACAGATACGCAGTATTTT. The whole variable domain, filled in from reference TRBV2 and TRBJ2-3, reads EPEVTQTPSHQVTQMGQEVILRCVPISNHLYFYWYRQILGQKVEFLVSFYNNEISEKSEIFDDQFSVERPDGSNFTLKIRSTKLEDSAMYFCASSGTDWPHTDTQYFGPGTRLTVL.